This TCR beta chain derives from a study of blood T cell repertoires in COVID-19. Study summary: From the United States, Italy and Spain came samples of acute and convalescent COVID-19.

In the source study's methods: Reference gene primers were amplified, and this amplification served to estimate nucleated cell counts. The data were produced by immunoSEQ multiplex PCR, yet TCRdb's version contains in-frame clones alone and is incomplete. D and trimming were read from the DNA, whereas the V and J calls and clone size are those reported in that table. The table records over 200,000 clones, 75% to 90% of them present only once. Regarding this clone: The same CDR3 can be traced to other DNA sequences in this sample.

There are 20 residues in the CDR3. CDR1 is LGHNA, CDR2 YSLEER, per germline. The V segment lost 0 bases and the J segment 0 bases; nucleotides outside the gene matches: 11. The V and J genes are TRBV4-3 and TRBJ2-6; 7 bases match TRBD1. This TCR was sampled from a human donor in a cohort sampled during active COVID-19. The sequenced material came from peripheral blood. The CDR3, as DNA: TGCGCCAGCAGCCAAGACAGTGACAGGGCATTTTTCTCTGGGGCCAACGTCCTGACTTTC. This translates into CASSQDSDRAFFSGANVLTF.